This TCR beta chain derives from a study of OX40 agonist ivuxolimab in advanced cancers. Turning to the overall study: Ivuxolimab, which targeted the costimulatory receptor OX40 (CD134), was an agonistic, fully human IgG2 monoclonal antibody. Intravenous ivuxolimab was administered to patients every 2 weeks at six dose levels: 0.01, 0.1, 0.3, 1.5, 3 and 10 mg/kg. Of the approximately 50 patients in dose escalation, some 20 had hepatocellular carcinoma, some 15 had melanoma, 9 had renal cell carcinoma and 9 had head and neck cancer. A male proportion of around 83% and a mean age of 60 years, ranging from roughly 23 to 79, were recorded for the dose-escalation cohort. Patients were allowed to have had prior anti-PD-1, anti-PD-L1 or anti-CTLA-4 therapy, and 30% to 40% of the dose-escalation patients had previously received checkpoint inhibitors. Three dose-escalation patients achieved partial responses, one with hepatocellular carcinoma and two with cutaneous melanoma. The purpose of peripheral TCRbeta sequencing was to test whether ivuxolimab changed TCR sequence diversity and led to clonal T-cell expansion. The paper describes the monotherapy dose-escalation part (N ≈ 50 patients) of the phase I trial of ivuxolimab. Summary of the overall study and its limitations: At doses of 0.1 to 3.0 mg/kg, clonal expansion of both CD4+ and CD8+ T cells in blood was seen between baseline and week 6. Partial responders in the 0.1-3.0 mg/kg groups had among the lowest normalized peripheral clonal expansion, especially among CD8+ T cells. Low levels of normalized T-cell clonal expansion were also seen in some nonresponding patients. Antigen specificity was not determined for the clonally expanded peripheral T cells. On average, CD8+ T cells showed more expanded clones than CD4+ T cells after ivuxolimab.

To sequence the TCRbeta CDR3 region, genomic DNA was isolated from the sorted cells. The immunoSEQ Assay was used for sequencing of TCRbeta CDR3 regions. Imported from immuneACCESS, the table was reduced by TCRdb to in-frame sequences with V and J called. These copies leave out some clones; in studies compared against another copy, an unresolved V gene accounts for under half, and the cause of the remainder is not known. This sample gives some 42,000 clones in total; around 87% of them show up just once. The ten largest account for roughly 4.5% of the sample. V is pared back by 5 bases and J by 3 bases, with 20 bases lying between the germline termini. The CDR1 and CDR2 encoded by the germline V gene (reference sequence) are LNHDA and SQIVND. The CDR3 runs 16 residues from the cysteine to the phenylalanine. Only the CDR3 region is kept as DNA, spanning 48 bases read in frame from base 1. The trial excluded patients who had a history of autoimmune disease or who were on systemic immunosuppression. Peripheral blood for TCR sequencing was collected from all dose cohorts at baseline, on cycle 4 day 1, and on cycle 7 day 1. The samples were taken from a phase I, first-in-human, multicenter, open-label dose-escalation trial of ivuxolimab. Adults with locally advanced or metastatic melanoma, renal cell carcinoma, hepatocellular carcinoma or head and neck squamous cell carcinoma were enrolled in the trial. CD4+ and CD8+ T cells were sorted separately from peripheral blood before TCR sequencing.

As regards this clone: The antigen this receptor binds is unknown. One base away there is no much larger clone; base qualities are not given.

This receptor chain uses TRBV19 and TRBJ2-7; too little of a D gene remains to name it. The sequence was obtained from an adult with an advanced solid tumor such as melanoma, head and neck, liver or kidney cancer. Specimen: CD4+ or CD8+ T cells sorted from blood, collected in a trial of the OX40 agonist ivuxolimab. The DNA sequence reads TGTGCCAGTAGTCCAGACACCATCCTGGGTAGCTACGAGCAGTACTTC. Its amino acids are CASSPDTILGSYEQYF.